The next 3 T cell receptor beta chains were all read from a single sample in a study of regulatory T cells in long-lasting Graves disease. In building TCR beta libraries, iRepertoire HTBI primers were used together with Arm-PCR of CDR3 regions. TCRdb reanalysed the multiplex PCR reads using MiXCR and keeps one entry per CDR3 protein. The sample carries some 600,000 distinct CDR3 sequences, roughly 15% recorded once. Time point here: newly diagnosed GD, antithyroid drugs for less than 3 months. PBMCs were the source of the RNA used for TCR sequencing. The sample was also reused in another study, on T cells in Graves' hyperthyroidism and ophthalmopathy.

The sequences come from peripheral blood mononuclear cells (PBMCs), collected at new diagnosis, from a patient treated with antithyroid drugs. These receptors all stem from a young man with Graves disease.

V is TRBV5-5 and J is TRBJ2-3; weak D call: TRBD2 (7 bases). CDR1 and CDR2 from the germline V gene are SGHKS and YYEKEE (reference sequence). V was shortened by 3 bases and J by 2 bases, with 16 bases between the two germline ends. The CDR3 consists of 16 residues. The CDR3 DNA follows: TGTGCCAGCAGCTGGGGGCCAGCGGGGCTCACAGATACGCAGTATTTT. This sequence encodes CASSWGPAGLTDTQYF.

At least ten counts were recorded for this clonotype. This chain links TRBV7-3 with TRBJ1-1, with D possibly TRBD1 on 5 matching bases. V shed 2 bases and J shed 3 bases, with 16 bases lying between them. Germline CDR1 SGHTA, CDR2 FQGTGA. CDR3 size: 16 residues. CDR3 residues: CASSLEAWGRDTEAFF. The DNA for the CDR3 is TGTGCCAGCAGCTTAGAGGCGTGGGGGAGGGACACTGAAGCTTTCTTT.

The chain carries TRBV19 and TRBJ1-1; 8 nucleotides match TRBD1. The germline gives CDR1 LNHDA, CDR2 SQIVND (reference sequence). V lost 8 bases to trimming and J lost 4 bases; unmatched junction nucleotides: 9. CDR3 size: 14 residues. CDR3 region: CASRWGRGPTEAFF. The CDR3 bases are TGTGCCAGTCGTTGGGGCAGGGGGCCCACTGAAGCTTTCTTT.